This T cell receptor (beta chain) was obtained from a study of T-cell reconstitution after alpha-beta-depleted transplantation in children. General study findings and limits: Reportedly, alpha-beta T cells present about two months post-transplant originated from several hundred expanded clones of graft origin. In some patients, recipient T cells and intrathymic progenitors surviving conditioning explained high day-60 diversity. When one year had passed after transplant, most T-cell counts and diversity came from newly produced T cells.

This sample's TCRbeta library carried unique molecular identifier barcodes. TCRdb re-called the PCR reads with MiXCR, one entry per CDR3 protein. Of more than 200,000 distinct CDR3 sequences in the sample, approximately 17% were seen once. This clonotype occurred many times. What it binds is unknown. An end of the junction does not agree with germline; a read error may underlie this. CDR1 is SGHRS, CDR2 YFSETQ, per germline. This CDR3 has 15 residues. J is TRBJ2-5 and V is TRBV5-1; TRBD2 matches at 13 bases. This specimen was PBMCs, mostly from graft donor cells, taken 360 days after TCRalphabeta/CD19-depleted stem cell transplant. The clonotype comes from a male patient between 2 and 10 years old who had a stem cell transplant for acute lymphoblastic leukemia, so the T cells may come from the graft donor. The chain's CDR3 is CASSLRLAGGETQYF. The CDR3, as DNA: TGTGCCAGCAGCTTGAGACTAGCGGGGGGAGAGACCCAGTACTTC.